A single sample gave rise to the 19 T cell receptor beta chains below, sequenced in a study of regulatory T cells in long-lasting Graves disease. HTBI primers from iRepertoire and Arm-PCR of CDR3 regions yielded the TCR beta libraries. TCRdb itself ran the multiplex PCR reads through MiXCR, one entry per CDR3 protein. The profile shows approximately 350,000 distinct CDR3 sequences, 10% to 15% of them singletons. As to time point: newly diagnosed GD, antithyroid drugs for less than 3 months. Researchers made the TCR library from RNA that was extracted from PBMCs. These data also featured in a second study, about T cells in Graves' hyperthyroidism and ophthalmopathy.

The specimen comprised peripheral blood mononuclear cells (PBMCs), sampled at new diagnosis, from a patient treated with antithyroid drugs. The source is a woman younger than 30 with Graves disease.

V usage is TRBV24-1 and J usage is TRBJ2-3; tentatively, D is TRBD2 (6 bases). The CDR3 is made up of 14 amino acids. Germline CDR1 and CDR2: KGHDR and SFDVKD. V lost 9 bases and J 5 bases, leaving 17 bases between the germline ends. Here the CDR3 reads CATGRSLAQDTQYF. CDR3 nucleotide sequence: TGTGCCACCGGGAGGTCCCTAGCCCAAGATACGCAGTATTTT.

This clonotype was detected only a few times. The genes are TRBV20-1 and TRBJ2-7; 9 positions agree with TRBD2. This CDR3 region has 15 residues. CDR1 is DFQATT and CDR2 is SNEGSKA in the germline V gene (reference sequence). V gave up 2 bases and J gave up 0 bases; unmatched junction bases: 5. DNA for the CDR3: TGCAGTGCTAGACTCCTAGCGGGAAGCTCCTACGAGCAGTACTTC. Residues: CSARLLAGSSYEQYF.

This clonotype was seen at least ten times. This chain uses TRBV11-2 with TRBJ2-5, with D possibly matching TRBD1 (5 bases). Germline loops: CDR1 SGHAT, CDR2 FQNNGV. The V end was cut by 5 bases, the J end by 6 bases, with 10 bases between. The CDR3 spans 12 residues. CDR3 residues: CASSPRTKTQYF. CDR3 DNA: TGTGCCAGCAGCCCCCGGACAAAGACCCAGTACTTC.

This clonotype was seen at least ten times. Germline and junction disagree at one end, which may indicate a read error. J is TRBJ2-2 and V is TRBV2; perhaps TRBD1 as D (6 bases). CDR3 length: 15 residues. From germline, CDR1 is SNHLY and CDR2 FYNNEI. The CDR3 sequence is CASSEGGRGTGELFF. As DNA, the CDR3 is TGTGCCAGCAGCGAAGGGGGACGGGGTACCGGGGAGCTGTTTTTT.

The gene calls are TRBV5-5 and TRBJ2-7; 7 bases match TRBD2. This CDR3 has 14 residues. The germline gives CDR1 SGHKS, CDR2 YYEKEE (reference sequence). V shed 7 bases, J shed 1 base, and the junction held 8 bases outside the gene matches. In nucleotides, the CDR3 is TGTGCCAGCGTGGGACTACCCGGATCCTACGAGCAGTACTTC. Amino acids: CASVGLPGSYEQYF.

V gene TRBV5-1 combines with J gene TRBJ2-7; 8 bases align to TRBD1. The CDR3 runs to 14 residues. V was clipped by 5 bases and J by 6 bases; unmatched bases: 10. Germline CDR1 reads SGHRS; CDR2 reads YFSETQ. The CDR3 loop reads CASSSSQGTGEQYF. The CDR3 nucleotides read TGCGCCAGCAGTTCCTCACAGGGGACAGGCGAGCAGTACTTC.

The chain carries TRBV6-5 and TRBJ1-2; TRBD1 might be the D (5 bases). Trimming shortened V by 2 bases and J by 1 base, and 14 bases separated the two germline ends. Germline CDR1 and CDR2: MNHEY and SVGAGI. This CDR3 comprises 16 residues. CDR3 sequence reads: CASSYAGTRFNYGYTF. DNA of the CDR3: TGTGCCAGCAGTTACGCCGGGACGAGATTTAACTATGGCTACACCTTC.

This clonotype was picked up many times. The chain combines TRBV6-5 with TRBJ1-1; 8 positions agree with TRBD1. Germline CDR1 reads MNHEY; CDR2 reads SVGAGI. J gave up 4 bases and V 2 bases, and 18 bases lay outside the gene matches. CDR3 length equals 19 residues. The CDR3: CASSYLDSQGAFLITEAFF. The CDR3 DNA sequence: TGTGCCAGCAGTTACCTCGATTCTCAGGGGGCCTTCCTGATCACTGAAGCTTTCTTT.

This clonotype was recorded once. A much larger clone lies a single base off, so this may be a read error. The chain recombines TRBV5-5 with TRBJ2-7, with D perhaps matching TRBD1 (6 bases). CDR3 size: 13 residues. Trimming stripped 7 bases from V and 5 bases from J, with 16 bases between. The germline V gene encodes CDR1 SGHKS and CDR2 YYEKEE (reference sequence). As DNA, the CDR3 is TGTGCCAGCGGAAATACAGGGTTCAACGAGCAGTACTTC. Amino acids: CASGNTGFNEQYF. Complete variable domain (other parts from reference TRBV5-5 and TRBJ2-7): DAGVTQSPTHLIKTRGQQVTLRCSPISGHKSVSWYQQVLGQGPQFIFQYYEKEERGRGNFPDRFSARQFPNYSSELNVNALLLGDSALYLCASGNTGFNEQYFGPGTRLTVT.

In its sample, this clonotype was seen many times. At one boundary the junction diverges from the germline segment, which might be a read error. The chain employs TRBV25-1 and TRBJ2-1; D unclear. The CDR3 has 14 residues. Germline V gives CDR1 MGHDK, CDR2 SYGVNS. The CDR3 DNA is TGTGCCAACAGTGACACTGGATTCTACAATGAGCAGTTCTTC. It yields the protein CANSDTGFYNEQFF.

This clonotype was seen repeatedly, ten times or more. This CDR3 is CASVQTAGPTWDTQYF. In DNA form, the CDR3 reads TGTGCCAGCGTCCAAACAGCGGGGCCCACATGGGATACGCAGTATTTT. The chain has TRBV12-3 or TRBV12-4 and TRBJ2-3; 7 bases are shared with TRBD2. The V and J ends lost 8 bases and 6 bases, in that order; junction bases with no gene match: 17. The CDR3 consists of 16 residues.

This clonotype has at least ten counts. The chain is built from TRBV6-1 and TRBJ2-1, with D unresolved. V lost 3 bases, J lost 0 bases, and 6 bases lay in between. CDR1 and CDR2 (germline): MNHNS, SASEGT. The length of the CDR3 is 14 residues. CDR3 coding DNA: TGTGCCAGCAGTGATCAGCTCTCCTACAATGAGCAGTTCTTC. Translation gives CASSDQLSYNEQFF.

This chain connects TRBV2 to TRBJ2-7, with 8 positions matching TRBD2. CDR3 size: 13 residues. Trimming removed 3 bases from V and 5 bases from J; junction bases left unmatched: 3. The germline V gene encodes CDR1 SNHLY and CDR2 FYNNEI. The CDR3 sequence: CASSEGSGDEQYF. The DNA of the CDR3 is TGTGCCAGCAGTGAGGGTAGCGGGGACGAGCAGTACTTC. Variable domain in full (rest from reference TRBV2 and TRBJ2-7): EPEVTQTPSHQVTQMGQEVILRCVPISNHLYFYWYRQILGQKVEFLVSFYNNEISEKSEIFDDQFSVERPDGSNFTLKIRSTKLEDSAMYFCASSEGSGDEQYFGPGTRLTVT.

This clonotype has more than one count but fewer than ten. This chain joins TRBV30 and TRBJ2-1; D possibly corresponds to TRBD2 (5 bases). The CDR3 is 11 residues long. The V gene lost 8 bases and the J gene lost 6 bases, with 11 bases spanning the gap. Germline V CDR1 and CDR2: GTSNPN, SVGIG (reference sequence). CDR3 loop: CAHQGGNEQFF. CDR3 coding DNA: TGTGCCCATCAAGGAGGCAATGAGCAGTTCTTC.

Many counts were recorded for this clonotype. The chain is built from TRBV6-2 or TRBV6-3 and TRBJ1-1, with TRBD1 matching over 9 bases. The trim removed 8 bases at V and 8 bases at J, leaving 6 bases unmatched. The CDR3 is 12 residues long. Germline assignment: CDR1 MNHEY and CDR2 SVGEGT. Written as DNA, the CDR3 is TGTGCCAGCGGGACAGGGCCCATGGAAGCTTTCTTT. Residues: CASGTGPMEAFF.

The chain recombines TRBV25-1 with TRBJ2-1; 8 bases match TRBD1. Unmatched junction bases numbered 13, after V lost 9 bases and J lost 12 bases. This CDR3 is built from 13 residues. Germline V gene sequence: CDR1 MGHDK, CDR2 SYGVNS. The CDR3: CARRDFRQGPQFF. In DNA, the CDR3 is TGTGCCAGAAGAGACTTTAGACAGGGGCCGCAGTTCTTC.

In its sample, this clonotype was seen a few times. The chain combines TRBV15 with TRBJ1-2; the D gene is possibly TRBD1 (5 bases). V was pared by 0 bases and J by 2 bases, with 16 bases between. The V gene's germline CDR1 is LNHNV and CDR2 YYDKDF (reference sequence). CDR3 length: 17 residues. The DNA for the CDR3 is TGTGCCACCAGCAGAGATGAATGGGGGGACGGGAACTATGGCTACACCTTC. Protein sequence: CATSRDEWGDGNYGYTF.

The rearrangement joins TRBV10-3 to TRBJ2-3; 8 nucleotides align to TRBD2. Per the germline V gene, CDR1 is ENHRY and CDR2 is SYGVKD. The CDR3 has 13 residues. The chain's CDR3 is CESVAGSTDTQYF. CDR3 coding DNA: TGTGAATCAGTAGCGGGGAGCACAGATACGCAGTATTTT.

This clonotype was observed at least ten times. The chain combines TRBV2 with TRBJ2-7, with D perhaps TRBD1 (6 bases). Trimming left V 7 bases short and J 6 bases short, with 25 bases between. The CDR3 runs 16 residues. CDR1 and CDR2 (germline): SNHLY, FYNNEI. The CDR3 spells CASTDLLDSRVAEQYV. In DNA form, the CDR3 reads TGTGCCAGCACAGATCTCTTGGACAGTCGTGTCGCCGAGCAGTACGTC.